A single sample is the source of the 28 T cell receptor beta chains below, sequenced in a study of blood T cell repertoires in COVID-19. TCRdb's copy holds only in-frame clones and misses some; the assay was immunoSEQ multiplex PCR. The sample has 65,000 to 95,000 clones, 85% to 90% seen once. Sequenced material: peripheral blood. The receptor set was obtained from a man older than 75 with acute or convalescent COVID-19.

The chain combines TRBV7-9 with TRBJ1-5, with 9 bases that match TRBD1. J lost 9 bases, V lost 5 bases, and 5 bases had no gene match. CDR3 length: 13 amino acids. Germline V CDR1 and CDR2: SEHNR, FQNEAQ (reference sequence). CDR3 nucleotides: TGTGCCAGCAGCACAGGGGGCTGGGGGCCCCAGCATTTT. Translation: CASSTGGWGPQHF.

The chain uses TRBV24-1 and TRBJ2-1, with TRBD2 identical over 10 bases. CDR3 length: 18 amino acids. V dropped 3 bases and J dropped 7; count of bases not matched to a gene: 14. Germline lookup yields CDR1 KGHDR and CDR2 SFDVKD. CDR3 nucleotides: TGTGCCACCAGTGATCCGTCAGGGAGCGGGGGGGCATTTAATGAGCAGTTCTTC. Its translation: CATSDPSGSGGAFNEQFF.

Notes on this clone: The junction differs from germline at one of its ends, possibly a read error. The chain has TRBV2 and TRBJ1-1; D ambiguous. The CDR3 runs to 14 residues. The germline gives CDR1 SNHLY, CDR2 FYNNEI. DNA of the CDR3: TGTGCCAGCAGTGAAAGAACAATGAACGCTGAAGCTTTCTTT. It codes for CASSERTMNAEAFF.

The chain's CDR3 is CAAWEGVGELFF. DNA of the CDR3: TGTGCCGCTTGGGAGGGAGTCGGGGAGCTGTTTTTT. The V and J genes are TRBV7-2 and TRBJ2-2; 7 nucleotides line up with TRBD2. Germline assignment: CDR1 SGHTA and CDR2 FQGNSA. Trimming at V came to 11 bases and at J to 7 bases, leaving 7 bases not matched to a gene. CDR3 length: 12 residues.

The chain combines TRBV7-2 with TRBJ2-5, with 8 bases aligning to TRBD1. Losses at the gene ends were 3 bases for V and 4 bases for J; bases not matched to a gene: 1. Germline lookup yields CDR1 SGHTA and CDR2 FQGNSA. The length of the CDR3 is 13 residues. The CDR3: CASSFTGGETQYF. DNA for the CDR3: TGTGCCAGCAGCTTCACAGGGGGAGAGACCCAGTACTTC.

The chain recombines TRBV7-2 with TRBJ2-3; 9 nucleotides line up with TRBD1. Per the germline V gene, CDR1 is SGHTA and CDR2 is FQGNSA. This CDR3 region has 14 residues. The junction had 3 bases not matched to a gene; V was cut back by 3 bases and J by 5 bases. The CDR3 sequence: CASSFDRGRDTQYF. The CDR3, as DNA: TGTGCCAGCAGCTTTGACAGGGGGAGAGATACGCAGTATTTT.

The chain employs TRBV7-2 and TRBJ2-1, with TRBD1 identical over 10 bases. Germline loops: CDR1 SGHTA, CDR2 FQGNSA. J lost 2 bases, V lost 5 bases, and 3 bases had no gene match. This CDR3 is built from 15 residues. DNA of the CDR3: TGTGCCAGCAGCCAGGGACAGGGGACCTACAATGAGCAGTTCTTC. The encoded protein is CASSQGQGTYNEQFF.

The chain couples TRBV5-1 to TRBJ1-1, with D tentatively TRBD1 (5 bases). Per the germline V gene, CDR1 is SGHRS and CDR2 is YFSETQ. The V gene lost 0 bases and the J gene lost 7 bases, with 10 bases spanning the gap. The CDR3 contains 13 residues. CDR3 DNA: TGCGCCAGCAGCTTGGCCACAGGCCTTGAAGCTTTCTTT. This encodes CASSLATGLEAFF.

The chain combines TRBV11-1 with TRBJ2-1, with TRBD2 matching 9 bases. Germline trimming cut 1 base from V and 9 bases from J; bases unmatched to any gene: 10. The CDR3 sequence is 16 residues long. From germline, CDR1 is SGHAT and CDR2 FQDESV (reference sequence). CDR3 nucleotides: TGTGCCAGCAGCTTAGGGACCGGCGGGAGGGCCCCTGAGCAGTTCTTC. Protein sequence: CASSLGTGGRAPEQFF.

The rearrangement links TRBV30 to TRBJ1-1; possibly TRBD1 for D (6 bases). V was pared by 3 bases and J by 1 base, with 12 bases between. The CDR3 has 14 amino acids. Germline CDR1 reads GTSNPN; CDR2 reads SVGIG (reference sequence). CDR3: CAWRVGTSNTEAFF. CDR3 coding DNA: TGTGCCTGGAGAGTCGGGACATCGAACACTGAAGCTTTCTTT.

This rearrangement joins TRBV11-3 to TRBJ2-5; 8 positions match TRBD2. The V and J ends lost 0 bases and 5 bases, in that order; junction bases with no gene match: 5. This CDR3 is 15 amino acids long. The germline gives CDR1 SGHNT, CDR2 YENEEA. The CDR3 loop is CASSLDGLAGETQYF. DNA for the CDR3: TGTGCCAGCAGCTTAGATGGGCTAGCGGGCGAGACCCAGTACTTC.

The chain combines TRBV19 with TRBJ1-2; TRBD1 aligns across 8 bases. Germline CDR1 is LNHDA and CDR2 is SQIVND (reference sequence). CDR3 size: 13 residues. Trimming cost V 7 bases and J 8 bases; bases outside gene matches: 9. Here the CDR3 DNA reads TGTGCCAGTATGGACAGGGAGGAAAAGGGCTACACCTTC. Translation: CASMDREEKGYTF.

The genes are TRBV6-5 and TRBJ2-3; 8 bases line up with TRBD2. V dropped 8 bases and J dropped 4; count of bases not matched to a gene: 5. The germline CDR1 and CDR2 sequences are MNHEY and SVGAGI. The CDR3 is 13 amino acids. The CDR3 spells CASGIGRADTQYF. The CDR3 region has the DNA TGTGCCAGCGGTATCGGGAGGGCAGATACGCAGTATTTT.

The CDR3 sequence is CASSRENYGYTF. In nucleotides, the CDR3 is TGTGCCAGCAGCAGGGAAAACTATGGCTACACCTTC. The rearrangement links TRBV2 to TRBJ1-2; tentatively, D is TRBD1 (5 bases). CDR3 length: 12 amino acids. Trimming took off 6 bases at V and 2 bases at J, with 7 bases between the two ends. The germline V gene has CDR1 SNHLY and CDR2 FYNNEI.

The chain combines TRBV7-2 with TRBJ1-4; D uncertain. With 5 bases removed from V and 7 bases from J, the gap between germline ends came to 14 bases. Germline V CDR1 and CDR2: SGHTA, FQGNSA. The CDR3 consists of 14 residues. CDR3 protein: CASSPGGAGEKLFF. In DNA form, the CDR3 reads TGTGCCAGCAGCCCAGGCGGAGCGGGTGAAAAACTGTTTTTT.

This chain links TRBV7-2 with TRBJ2-1; 8 positions match TRBD2. J gave up 4 bases and V 5 bases, and 19 bases lay outside the gene matches. The CDR3 is 19 residues long. The V gene's germline CDR1 is SGHTA and CDR2 FQGNSA. CDR3 sequence reads: CASSQPRGGLAGQYNEQFF. The CDR3 DNA reads as TGTGCCAGCAGCCAACCCCGCGGAGGGCTAGCGGGCCAGTACAATGAGCAGTTCTTC.

The chain employs TRBV25-1 and TRBJ1-4; a possible D gene is TRBD1 (5 bases). V lost 3 bases to trimming and J lost 4 bases, with 9 bases between them. The CDR3 has 14 amino acids. CDR1 is MGHDK and CDR2 is SYGVNS in the germline V gene. The CDR3 is CASSDGADNEKLFF. CDR3 coding DNA: TGTGCCAGCAGTGATGGGGCTGATAATGAAAAACTGTTTTTT.

The chain couples TRBV5-1 to TRBJ1-1, with D tentatively TRBD1 (5 bases). V gave up 2 bases and J gave up 5 bases, with 16 bases separating them. CDR1 is SGHRS, CDR2 YFSETQ, per germline. The CDR3 contains 15 residues. CDR3 sequence (DNA): TGCGCCAGCAGCTTCCTCCAGGGAGGAACAACTGAAGCTTTCTTT. This translates into CASSFLQGGTTEAFF.

The chain recombines TRBV3-1 (or the pseudogene TRBV3-2) with TRBJ2-5; 9 bases align to TRBD2. Germline loops: CDR1 LGHDT, CDR2 YNNKEL (reference sequence). This CDR3 is built from 14 residues. Trimming at V came to 3 bases and at J to 3 bases, leaving 2 bases not matched to a gene. The CDR3 bases are TGTGCCAGCAGCCACCGCGGGGGGGAAGAGACCCAGTACTTC. Translated: CASSHRGGEETQYF.

V usage is TRBV6-5 and J usage is TRBJ1-4; D gene uncertain. Per germline, CDR1 MNHEY and CDR2 SVGAGI. CDR3 length: 15 amino acids. V lost 0 bases and J 3 bases, leaving 8 bases between the germline ends. CDR3 region: CASSYSGRSNEKLFF. The DNA for the CDR3 is TGTGCCAGCAGTTACTCGGGGAGATCTAATGAAAAACTGTTTTTT.

J is TRBJ2-5 and V is TRBV30; 11 nucleotides agree with TRBD2. The germline V gene encodes CDR1 GTSNPN and CDR2 SVGIG (reference sequence). The CDR3 loop spans 15 amino acids. The ends lost 1 base at V and 4 bases at J; junction bases unmatched: 5. The CDR3 nucleotides read TGTGCCTGGAGTGAGGGCCTAGCGGGGGGAGAGACCCAGTACTTC. Amino acid sequence: CAWSEGLAGGETQYF.

V gene TRBV7-2 combines with J gene TRBJ2-5; 9 bases map to TRBD1. Germline CDR1 reads SGHTA; CDR2 reads FQGNSA. V lost 3 bases and J lost 2; bases outside the gene matches: 7. This CDR3 is 16 amino acids long. DNA for the CDR3: TGTGCCAGCAGCTTGGGACAGGGCCTGGGGCAAGAGACCCAGTACTTC. This sequence encodes CASSLGQGLGQETQYF.

The chain couples TRBV5-4 to TRBJ1-4; TRBD1 might be the D (5 bases). Germline V CDR1 and CDR2: SGHNT, YYREEE (reference sequence). With 3 bases removed from V and 8 bases from J, the gap between germline ends came to 17 bases. The CDR3 spans 15 residues. This CDR3 reads CASSSTTGGREKLFF. CDR3 DNA: TGTGCCAGCAGCTCGACCACGGGGGGACGAGAAAAACTGTTTTTT. Complete variable domain (other parts from reference TRBV5-4 and TRBJ1-4): ETGVTQSPTHLIKTRGQQVTLRCSSQSGHNTVSWYQQALGQGPQFIFQYYREEENGRGNFPPRFSGLQFPNYSSELNVNALELDDSALYLCASSSTTGGREKLFFGSGTQLSVL.

A note on this clone: A read error may produce the germline difference seen at one junction end. This chain links TRBV5-4 with TRBJ1-1; unclear D gene. The CDR3 covers 15 residues. Germline-derived CDR1 and CDR2 are SGHNT and YYREEE (reference sequence). The CDR3 coding sequence is TGTGCCAGCAGATTGGGATCTACTAAAGGAACTGAAGCTTTCTTT. This codes for CASRLGSTKGTEAFF.

The CDR3 bases are TGTGCCAGCAGCTTAGCGGCCAATCAGCCCCAGCATTTT. Its translation is CASSLAANQPQHF. This chain joins TRBV11-1 and TRBJ1-5; D gene uncertain. Germline-derived CDR1 and CDR2 are SGHAT and FQDESV (reference sequence). The V gene lost 0 bases and the J gene lost 3 bases, with 3 bases spanning the gap. The CDR3 runs to 13 residues.

This clone was observed a single time. This chain links TRBV27 with TRBJ2-3, with 8 bases lining up with TRBD1. Trimming cost V 4 bases and J 7 bases; bases outside gene matches: 16. The CDR3 is 17 amino acids. Germline lookup yields CDR1 MNHEY and CDR2 SMNVEV (reference sequence). The CDR3 DNA is TGTGCCAGCAGTTCCCAATCAGACAGGGGACTGGGAAATACGCAGTATTTT. This translates into CASSSQSDRGLGNTQYF.

The chain joins TRBV2 to TRBJ1-1, with D maybe TRBD1 (6 bases). This CDR3 is built from 17 residues. The germline CDR1 and CDR2 sequences are SNHLY and FYNNEI. Trimming stripped 4 bases from V and 6 bases from J, with 24 bases between. CDR3 nucleotides: TGTGCCAGCAGTGTATCGAGGCAGGGGCTCCAAACCGCTGAAGCTTTCTTT. Its protein is CASSVSRQGLQTAEAFF. The full variable domain, its missing parts supplied by reference TRBV2 and TRBJ1-1, is EPEVTQTPSHQVTQMGQEVILRCVPISNHLYFYWYRQILGQKVEFLVSFYNNEISEKSEIFDDQFSVERPDGSNFTLKIRSTKLEDSAMYFCASSVSRQGLQTAEAFFGQGTRLTVV.

This sequence joins TRBV11-2 and TRBJ2-2; the D is unclear. Trimming removed 1 base at V and 6 bases at J, with 3 bases between. CDR3 length equals 12 residues. Germline V gene lookup returns CDR1 SGHAT and CDR2 FQNNGV. CDR3 sequence (DNA): TGTGCCAGCAGCTTAGTCGCCGGGGAGCTGTTTTTT. This gives the protein CASSLVAGELFF.